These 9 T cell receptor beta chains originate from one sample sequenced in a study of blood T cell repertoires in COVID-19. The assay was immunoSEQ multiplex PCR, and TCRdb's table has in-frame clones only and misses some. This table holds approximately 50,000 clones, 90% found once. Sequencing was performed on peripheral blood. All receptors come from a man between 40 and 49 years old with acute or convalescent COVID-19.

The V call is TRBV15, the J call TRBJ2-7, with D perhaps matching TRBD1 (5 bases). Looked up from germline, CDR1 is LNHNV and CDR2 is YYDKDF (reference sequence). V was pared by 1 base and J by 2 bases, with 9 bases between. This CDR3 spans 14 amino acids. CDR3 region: CATSRGPGPYEQYF. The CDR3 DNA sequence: TGTGCCACCAGCAGAGGCCCAGGGCCCTACGAGCAGTACTTC. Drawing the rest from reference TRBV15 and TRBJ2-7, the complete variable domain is DAMVIQNPRYQVTQFGKPVTLSCSQTLNHNVMYWYQQKSSQAPKLLFHYYDKDFNNEADTPDNFQSRRPNTSFCFLDIRSPGLGDTAMYLCATSRGPGPYEQYFGPGTRLTVT.

The CDR3 protein is CASTDRARETQYF. The CDR3 bases are TGTGCCAGTACTGACAGGGCGCGCGAGACCCAGTACTTC. The gene calls are TRBV19 and TRBJ2-5; 7 bases are shared with TRBD1. V lost 7 bases to trimming and J lost 5 bases; unmatched junction nucleotides: 7. CDR1 is LNHDA and CDR2 is SQIVND in the germline V gene (reference sequence). CDR3 size: 13 residues. The full variable domain, in which reference TRBV19 and TRBJ2-5 provide the parts outside the CDR3, is DGGITQSPKYLFRKEGQNVTLSCEQNLNHDAMYWYRQDPGQGLRLIYYSQIVNDFQKGDIAEGYSVSREKKESFPLTVTSAQKNPTAFYLCASTDRARETQYFGPGTRLLVL.

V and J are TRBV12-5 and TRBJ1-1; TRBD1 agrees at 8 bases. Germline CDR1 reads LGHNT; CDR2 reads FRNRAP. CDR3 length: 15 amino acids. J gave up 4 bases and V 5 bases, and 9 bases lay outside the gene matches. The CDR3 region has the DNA TGTGCTAGTGGTCCTCCCTGGACAGGGCTCACTGAAGCTTTCTTT. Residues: CASGPPWTGLTEAFF.

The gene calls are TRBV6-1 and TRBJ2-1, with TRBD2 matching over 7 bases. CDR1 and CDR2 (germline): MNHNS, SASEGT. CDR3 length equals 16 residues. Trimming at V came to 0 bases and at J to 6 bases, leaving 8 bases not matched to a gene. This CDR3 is CASSEAPSGILNEQFF. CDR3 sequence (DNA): TGTGCCAGCAGTGAAGCCCCTAGCGGTATCCTCAATGAGCAGTTCTTC.

CDR3 sequence reads: CASSFASSAEQYF. As DNA, the CDR3 is TGTGCCAGCAGTTTCGCCTCTAGCGCCGAGCAGTACTTC. The chain is built from TRBV27 and TRBJ2-7; D might be TRBD2 (6 bases). CDR1 and CDR2 (germline): MNHEY, SMNVEV (reference sequence). CDR3 length equals 13 residues. V was clipped by 3 bases and J by 6 bases, with 12 bases between them.

The CDR3 nucleotides are TGTGCCATCAGTGAGCTCAATGAGCAGTTCTTC. Translated: CAISELNEQFF. The chain links TRBV10-3 to TRBJ2-1; D gene uncertain. CDR3 length: 11 amino acids. V was cut by 2 bases and J by 6 bases, with 2 bases left in between. Germline V gene data show CDR1 as ENHRY and CDR2 as SYGVKD.

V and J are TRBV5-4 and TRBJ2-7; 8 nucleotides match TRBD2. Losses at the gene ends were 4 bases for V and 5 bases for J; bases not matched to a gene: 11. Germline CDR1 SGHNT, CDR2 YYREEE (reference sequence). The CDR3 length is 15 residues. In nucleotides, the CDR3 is TGTGCCAGCAGCCCCCCGGGGGCGGGAGGCGACGAGCAGTACTTC. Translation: CASSPPGAGGDEQYF.

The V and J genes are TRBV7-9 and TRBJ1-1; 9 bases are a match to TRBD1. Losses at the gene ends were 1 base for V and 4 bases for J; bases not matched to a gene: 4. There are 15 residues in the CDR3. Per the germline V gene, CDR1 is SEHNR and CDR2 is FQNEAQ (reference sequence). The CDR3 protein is CASSLGTGAGTEAFF. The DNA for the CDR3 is TGTGCCAGCAGCTTAGGGACAGGGGCTGGCACTGAAGCTTTCTTT.

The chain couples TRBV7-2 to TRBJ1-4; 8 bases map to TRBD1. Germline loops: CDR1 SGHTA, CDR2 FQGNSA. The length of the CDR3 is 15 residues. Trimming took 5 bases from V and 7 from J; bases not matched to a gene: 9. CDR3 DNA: TGTGCCAGCAGCCCACCGAATGACAGGGGTGAAAAACTGTTTTTT. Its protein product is CASSPPNDRGEKLFF.